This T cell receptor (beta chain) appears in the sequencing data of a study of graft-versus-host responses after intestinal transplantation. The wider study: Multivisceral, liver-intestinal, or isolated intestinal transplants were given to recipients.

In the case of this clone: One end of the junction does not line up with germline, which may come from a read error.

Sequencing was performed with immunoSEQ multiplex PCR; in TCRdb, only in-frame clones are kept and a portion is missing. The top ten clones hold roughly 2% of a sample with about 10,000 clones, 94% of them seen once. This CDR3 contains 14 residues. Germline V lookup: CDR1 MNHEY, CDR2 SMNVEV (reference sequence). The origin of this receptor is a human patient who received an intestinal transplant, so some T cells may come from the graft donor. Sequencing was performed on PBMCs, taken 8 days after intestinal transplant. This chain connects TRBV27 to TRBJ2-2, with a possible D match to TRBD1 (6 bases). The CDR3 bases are TGTGCCAGCAGTTCACGACAGGCCACCGGGGAGCTGCTTTTT. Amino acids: CASSSRQATGELLF.